Following are 16 T cell receptor beta chains from one sample sequenced in a study of blood T cells in healthy people across ages. A second PCR of about 7 to 12 cycles used a sample-barcoded 5' primer and a J-beta primer mix. MiXCR was run by TCRdb on the 5' RACE reads, yielding one entry per CDR3 protein. This table holds about 670,000 distinct CDR3 sequences, approximately 52% found once. Sequencing input: blood. Receptors originate from an elderly woman in good health.

This clonotype was seen only a few times. Just one base apart from a much larger clone, this may be a read error. This sequence joins TRBV6-6 and TRBJ2-5, with D possibly being TRBD1 (6 bases). Germline CDR1 reads MNHNY; CDR2 reads SVGAGI (reference sequence). Between the trimmed V and J ends, which lost 4 bases and 11 bases, there was a span of 20 bases. The CDR3 is 14 residues long. This CDR3 reads CASSFRTEYNEQYF. CDR3 DNA sequence: TGTGCCAGCAGTTTCCGGACAGAGTACAATGAGCAGTACTTC.

In this sample, this clonotype turned up many times. The gene calls are TRBV29-1 and TRBJ2-5; perhaps D is TRBD1 or TRBD2 (5 bases each). Trimming shortened V by 4 bases and J by 1 base, and 7 bases separated the two germline ends. Germline V gene data show CDR1 as SQVTM and CDR2 as ANQGSEA. This CDR3 contains 12 residues. CDR3 protein: CSVAGAQETQYF. The CDR3, as DNA: TGCAGCGTTGCCGGGGCCCAAGAGACCCAGTACTTC.

This clonotype occurred many times. The chain combines TRBV12-3 or TRBV12-4 with TRBJ2-1; perhaps TRBD2 as D (5 bases). The V gene lost 4 bases and the J gene lost 5 bases, with 9 bases spanning the gap. The CDR3 loop spans 13 amino acids. The CDR3 coding sequence is TGTGCCAGCAGTTCGGACTTCGACAATGAGCAGTTCTTC. Translation gives CASSSDFDNEQFF.

The chain links TRBV5-1 to TRBJ1-1; 7 bases agree with TRBD1. V gave up 4 bases and J gave up 1 base; unmatched junction bases: 10. The CDR3 loop spans 16 amino acids. CDR1 is SGHRS, CDR2 YFSETQ, per germline. CDR3 region: CASSQGGTGRNTEAFF. The CDR3 region has the DNA TGCGCCAGCAGCCAGGGGGGGACGGGAAGGAACACTGAAGCTTTCTTT.

The J gene is TRBJ2-7, the V gene TRBV10-1, with 8 bases lining up with TRBD1. Germline CDR1 is WNHNN and CDR2 is SYGVQD (reference sequence). V lost 2 bases, J lost 2 bases, and 2 bases stayed unmatched. The CDR3 sequence is 14 residues long. CDR3 loop: CASSERDRTYEQYF. CDR3 sequence (DNA): TGCGCCAGCAGTGAGAGGGACAGGACCTACGAGCAGTACTTC.

This chain connects TRBV4-1 to TRBJ2-3; D is unclear. The V and J ends lost 8 bases and 5 bases respectively, with 8 bases between them. This CDR3 spans 11 amino acids. Germline V gene sequence: CDR1 MGHRA, CDR2 YSYEKL. For the CDR3, the DNA is TGCGCCAGCCGTTTTGGAGATACGCAGTATTTT. It yields the protein CASRFGDTQYF.

Regarding this clonotype: Given a much more abundant clone one base away, this may be a read error. The chain has TRBV20-1 and TRBJ2-4; the D gene is possibly TRBD1 (5 bases). The end of the DNA aligns better with TRBJ2-7, so the J call may be wrong. The CDR3 has 12 residues. Per germline, CDR1 DFQATT and CDR2 SNEGSKA (reference sequence). CDR3 protein: CSARTDSYEQYF. For the CDR3, the DNA is TGCAGTGCTAGGACAGACTCCTACGAGCAGTACTTC.

The rearrangement uses TRBV9 and TRBJ2-7; D is unclear. The DNA end is a closer match to TRBJ2-5, so the J assignment may be wrong. The CDR3 sequence is 15 residues long. In germline, CDR1 is SGDLS, CDR2 YYNGEE. CDR3 residues: CASSAGPIRKETQYF. CDR3 in DNA: TGTGCCAGCAGCGCAGGACCTATTAGAAAGGAGACCCAGTACTTC.

This clonotype was seen repeatedly, ten times or more. The chain joins TRBV2 to TRBJ1-6, with no clear D. Germline values: CDR1 SNHLY, CDR2 FYNNEI. This CDR3 region has 13 residues. Trimming took off 8 bases at V and 7 bases at J, with 12 bases between the two ends. The CDR3 is CASSRDENSPLHF. The CDR3 DNA follows: TGTGCCAGCTCGCGGGATGAGAATTCACCCCTCCACTTT.

Remarks on this clonotype: One end of the junction is discordant with germline, which a read error may explain. V and J are TRBV29-1 and TRBJ2-7; D unclear. The CDR3 loop spans 14 amino acids. The germline CDR1 and CDR2 sequences are SQVTM and ANQGSEA. The CDR3, as DNA: TGCAGCGTTGAATGGAGTGAGAGCTCCTACGAGCGGTACTTC. This encodes CSVEWSESSYERYF.

This chain links TRBV29-1 with TRBJ2-3; no clear D gene. Germline V gene data show CDR1 as SQVTM and CDR2 as ANQGSEA. Trimming took off 1 base at V and 2 bases at J, with 7 bases between the two ends. This CDR3 spans 13 amino acids. This CDR3 is CSVEGRLTDTQYF. The DNA for the CDR3 is TGCAGCGTTGAAGGCAGACTCACAGATACGCAGTATTTT.

This clonotype was seen repeatedly, ten times or more. This chain joins TRBV7-9 and TRBJ2-1; 9 nucleotides align to TRBD2. Trimming at V came to 5 bases and at J to 3 bases, leaving 8 bases not matched to a gene. CDR3 length: 16 amino acids. Germline CDR1 SEHNR, CDR2 FQNEAQ (reference sequence). CDR3 bases: TGTGCCAGCAGCCACTATAGCGGGGGAATCTACAATGAGCAGTTCTTC. Its protein product is CASSHYSGGIYNEQFF.

This clonotype was picked up a small number of times. The rearrangement links TRBV27 to TRBJ2-5, with 9 positions matching TRBD2. From germline, CDR1 is MNHEY and CDR2 SMNVEV (reference sequence). Trimming at V came to 3 bases and at J to 2 bases, leaving 4 bases not matched to a gene. The CDR3 contains 15 residues. Here the CDR3 reads CASSFWSGGQETQYF. The CDR3 DNA reads TGTGCCAGCAGTTTCTGGAGCGGGGGGCAAGAGACCCAGTACTTC.

V and J are TRBV6-2 or TRBV6-3 and TRBJ2-5, with D perhaps matching TRBD2 (6 bases). The V end was cut by 0 bases, the J end by 1 base, with 9 bases between. CDR1 MNHEY and CDR2 SVGEGT come from the germline V gene. The CDR3 covers 15 residues. The CDR3 coding sequence is TGTGCCAGCAGTTACTCTAGCGGTCGCCAAGAGACCCAGTACTTC. It codes for CASSYSSGRQETQYF.

In its sample, this clonotype was seen many times. The CDR3 protein is CATSRGGADLGNEKLFF. The CDR3 bases are TGTGCCACCAGCAGAGGGGGGGCCGATTTGGGTAATGAAAAACTGTTTTTT. This chain connects TRBV15 to TRBJ1-4, with D perhaps TRBD1 (6 bases). This CDR3 is built from 17 residues. Germline V gene data show CDR1 as LNHNV and CDR2 as YYDKDF (reference sequence). V lost 1 base and J 4 bases, leaving 16 bases between the germline ends.

Turning to this clonotype: Germline is not matched at one junction end, which may reflect a read error. The V and J genes are TRBV6-1 and TRBJ2-2; 11 positions match TRBD2. The CDR3 has 16 residues. CDR1 and CDR2 (germline): MNHNS, SASEGT. CDR3 loop: CAGSAGTSGYTGELFF. The CDR3 DNA reads as TGTGCCGGCAGTGCCGGGACTAGCGGATACACCGGGGAGCTGTTTTTT.